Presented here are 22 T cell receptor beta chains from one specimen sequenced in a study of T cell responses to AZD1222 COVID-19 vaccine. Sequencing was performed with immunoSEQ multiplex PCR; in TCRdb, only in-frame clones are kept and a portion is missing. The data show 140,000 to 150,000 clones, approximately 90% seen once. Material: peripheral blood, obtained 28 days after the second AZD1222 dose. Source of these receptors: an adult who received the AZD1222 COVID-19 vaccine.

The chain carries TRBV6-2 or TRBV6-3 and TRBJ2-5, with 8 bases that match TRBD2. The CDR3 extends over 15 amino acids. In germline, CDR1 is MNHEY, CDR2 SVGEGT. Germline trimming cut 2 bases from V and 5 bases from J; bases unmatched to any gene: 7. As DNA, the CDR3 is TGTGCCAGCAGTTACCTCGCGGGGGGAGGGGAGACCCAGTACTTC. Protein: CASSYLAGGGETQYF.

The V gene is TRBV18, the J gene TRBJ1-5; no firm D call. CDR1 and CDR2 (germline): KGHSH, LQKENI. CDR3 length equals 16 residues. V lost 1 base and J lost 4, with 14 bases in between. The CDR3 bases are TGTGCCAGCTCACCACAGGACGCCTACGGGAATCAGCCCCAGCATTTT. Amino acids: CASSPQDAYGNQPQHF. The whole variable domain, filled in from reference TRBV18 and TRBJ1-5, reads NAGVMQNPRHLVRRRGQEARLRCSPMKGHSHVYWYRQLPEEGLKFMVYLQKENIIDESGMPKERFSAEFPKEGPSILRIQQVVRGDSAAYFCASSPQDAYGNQPQHFGDGTRLSIL.

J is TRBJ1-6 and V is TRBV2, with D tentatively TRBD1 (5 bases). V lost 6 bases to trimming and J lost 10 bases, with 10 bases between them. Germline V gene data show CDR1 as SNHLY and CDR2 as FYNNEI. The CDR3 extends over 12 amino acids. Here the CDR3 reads CASRGGYSPLHF. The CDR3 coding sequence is TGTGCCAGCAGGGGGGGATACTCACCCCTCCACTTT.

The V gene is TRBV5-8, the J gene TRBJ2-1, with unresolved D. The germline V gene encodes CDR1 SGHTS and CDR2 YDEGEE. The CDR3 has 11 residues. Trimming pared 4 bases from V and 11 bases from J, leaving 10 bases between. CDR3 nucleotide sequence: TGTGCCAGCAGCCCCACAGTCCAGCAGTTCTTC. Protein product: CASSPTVQQFF.

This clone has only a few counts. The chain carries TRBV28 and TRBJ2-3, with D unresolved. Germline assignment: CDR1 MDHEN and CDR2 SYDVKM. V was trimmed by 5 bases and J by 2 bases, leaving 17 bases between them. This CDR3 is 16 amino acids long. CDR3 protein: CASSPSLGGPTDTQYF. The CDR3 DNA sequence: TGTGCCAGCAGTCCCTCTTTAGGCGGCCCCACAGATACGCAGTATTTT.

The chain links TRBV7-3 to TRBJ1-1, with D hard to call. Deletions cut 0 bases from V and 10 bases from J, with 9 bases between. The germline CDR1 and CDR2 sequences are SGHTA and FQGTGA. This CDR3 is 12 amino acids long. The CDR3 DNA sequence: TGTGCCAGCAGCTTAACTGGCCGGGGAGCTTTCTTT. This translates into CASSLTGRGAFF.

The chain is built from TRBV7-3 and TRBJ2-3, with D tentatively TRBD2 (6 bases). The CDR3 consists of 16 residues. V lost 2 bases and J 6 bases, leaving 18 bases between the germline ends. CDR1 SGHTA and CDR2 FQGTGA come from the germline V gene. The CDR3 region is CASSLDRRGGPDTQYF. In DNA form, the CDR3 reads TGTGCCAGCAGCTTAGATCGGCGGGGAGGTCCGGATACGCAGTATTTT.

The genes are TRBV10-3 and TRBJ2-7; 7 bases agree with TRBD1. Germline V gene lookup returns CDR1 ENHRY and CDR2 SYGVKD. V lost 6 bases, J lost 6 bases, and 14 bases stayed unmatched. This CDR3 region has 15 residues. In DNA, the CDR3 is TGTGCCATCAGCATGAAGGGGGCCCGTCTTGGCGAGCAGTACTTC. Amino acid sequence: CAISMKGARLGEQYF.

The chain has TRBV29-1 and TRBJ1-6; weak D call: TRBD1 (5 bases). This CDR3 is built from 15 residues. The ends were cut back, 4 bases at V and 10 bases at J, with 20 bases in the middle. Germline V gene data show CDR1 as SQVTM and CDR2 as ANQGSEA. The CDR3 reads CSVGVQGIGRSPLHF. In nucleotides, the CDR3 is TGCAGCGTTGGGGTCCAGGGTATCGGTAGATCACCCCTCCACTTT. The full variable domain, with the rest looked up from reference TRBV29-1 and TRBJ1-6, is SAVISQKPSRDICQRGTSLTIQCQVDSQVTMMFWYRQQPGQSLTLIATANQGSEATYESGFVIDKFPISRPNLTFSTLTVSNMSPEDSSIYLCSVGVQGIGRSPLHFGNGTRLTVT.

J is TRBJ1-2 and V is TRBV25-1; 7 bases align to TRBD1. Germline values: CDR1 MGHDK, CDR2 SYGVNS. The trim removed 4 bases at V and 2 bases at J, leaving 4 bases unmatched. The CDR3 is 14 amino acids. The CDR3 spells CASSATGRNYGYTF. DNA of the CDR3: TGTGCCAGCAGTGCGACAGGGAGGAACTATGGCTACACCTTC.

CDR3 DNA: TGTGCCAGCAGCGTAGTGGGACAGGGAATGTCGGGGGAGCTGTTTTTT. Amino acid sequence: CASSVVGQGMSGELFF. The V and J genes are TRBV9 and TRBJ2-2, with 9 bases aligning to TRBD1. The V gene end was trimmed by 0 bases and the J gene end by 8 bases; junction bases not matched to a gene: 8. Germline CDR1 reads SGDLS; CDR2 reads YYNGEE. The CDR3 consists of 16 residues. Full variable domain (outside the CDR3, taken from reference TRBV9 and TRBJ2-2): DSGVTQTPKHLITATGQRVTLRCSPRSGDLSVYWYQQSLDQGLQFLIQYYNGEERAKGNILERFSAQQFPDLHSELNLSSLELGDSALYFCASSVVGQGMSGELFFGEGSRLTVL.

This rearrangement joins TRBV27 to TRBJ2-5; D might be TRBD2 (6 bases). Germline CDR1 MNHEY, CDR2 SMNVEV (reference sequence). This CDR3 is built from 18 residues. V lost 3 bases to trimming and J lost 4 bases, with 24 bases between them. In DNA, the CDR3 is TGTGCCAGCAGTTTCTCACCGGGACTCCTAGACGGGGTAGAGACCCAGTACTTC. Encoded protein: CASSFSPGLLDGVETQYF.

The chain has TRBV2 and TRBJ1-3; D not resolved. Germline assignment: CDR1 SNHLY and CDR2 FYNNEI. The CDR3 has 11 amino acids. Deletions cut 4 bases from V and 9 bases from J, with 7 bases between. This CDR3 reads CASSVQRTIYF. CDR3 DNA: TGTGCCAGCAGTGTTCAACGCACCATATATTTT.

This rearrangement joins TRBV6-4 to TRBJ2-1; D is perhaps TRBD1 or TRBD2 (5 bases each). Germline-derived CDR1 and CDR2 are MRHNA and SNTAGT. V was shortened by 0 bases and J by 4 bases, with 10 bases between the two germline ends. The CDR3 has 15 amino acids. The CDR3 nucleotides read TGTGCCAGCAGTGACTCGGGGACCGAATACAATGAGCAGTTCTTC. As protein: CASSDSGTEYNEQFF.

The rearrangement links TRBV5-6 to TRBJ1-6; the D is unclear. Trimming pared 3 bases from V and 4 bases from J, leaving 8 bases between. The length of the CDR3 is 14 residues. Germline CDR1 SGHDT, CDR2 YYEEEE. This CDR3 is CASSWAGYNSPLHF. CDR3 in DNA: TGTGCCAGCAGCTGGGCGGGGTATAATTCACCCCTCCACTTT.

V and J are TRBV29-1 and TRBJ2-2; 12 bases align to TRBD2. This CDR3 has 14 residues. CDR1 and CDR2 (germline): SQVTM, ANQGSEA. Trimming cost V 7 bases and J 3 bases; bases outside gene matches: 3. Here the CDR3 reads CSGRLAGDTGELFF. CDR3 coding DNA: TGCAGCGGCAGACTAGCGGGAGACACCGGGGAGCTGTTTTTT.

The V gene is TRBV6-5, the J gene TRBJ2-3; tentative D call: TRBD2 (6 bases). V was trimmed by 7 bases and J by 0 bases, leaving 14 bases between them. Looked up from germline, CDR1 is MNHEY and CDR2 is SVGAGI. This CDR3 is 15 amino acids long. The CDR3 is CASTKRGGSTDTQYF. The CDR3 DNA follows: TGTGCCAGCACCAAACGGGGAGGTAGCACAGATACGCAGTATTTT.

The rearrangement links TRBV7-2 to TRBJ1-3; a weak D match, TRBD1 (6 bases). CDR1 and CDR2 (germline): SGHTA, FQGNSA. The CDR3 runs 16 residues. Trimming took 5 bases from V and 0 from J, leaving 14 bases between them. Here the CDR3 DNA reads TGTGCCAGCAGCCAAAGGGGGACGAACTCTGGAAACACCATATATTTT. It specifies CASSQRGTNSGNTIYF.

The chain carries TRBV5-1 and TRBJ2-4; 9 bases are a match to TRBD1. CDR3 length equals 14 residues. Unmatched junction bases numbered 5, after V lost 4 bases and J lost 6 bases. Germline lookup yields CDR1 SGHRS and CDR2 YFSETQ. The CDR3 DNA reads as TGCGCCAGCAGCGCCGACAGGGGGGGAAACATTCAGTACTTC. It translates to CASSADRGGNIQYF.

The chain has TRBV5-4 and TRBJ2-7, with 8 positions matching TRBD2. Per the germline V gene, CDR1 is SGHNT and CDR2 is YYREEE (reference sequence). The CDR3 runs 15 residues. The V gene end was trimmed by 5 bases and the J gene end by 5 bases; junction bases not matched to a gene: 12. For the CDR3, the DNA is TGTGCCAGCAGGGGAGTGGCGGGAGCGGGGGACGAGCAGTACTTC. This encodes CASRGVAGAGDEQYF.

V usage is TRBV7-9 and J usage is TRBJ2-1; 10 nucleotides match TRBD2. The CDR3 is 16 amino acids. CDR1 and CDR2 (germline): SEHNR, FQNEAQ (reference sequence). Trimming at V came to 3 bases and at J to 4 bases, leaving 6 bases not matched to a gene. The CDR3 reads CASSFPLSGRYNEQFF. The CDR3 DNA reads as TGTGCCAGCAGCTTCCCACTTAGCGGGAGGTACAATGAGCAGTTCTTC. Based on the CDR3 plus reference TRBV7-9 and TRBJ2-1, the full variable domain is DTGVSQNPRHKITKRGQNVTFRCDPISEHNRLYWYRQTLGQGPEFLTYFQNEAQLEKSRLLSDRFSAERPKGSFSTLEIQRTEQGDSAMYLCASSFPLSGRYNEQFFGPGTRLTVL.

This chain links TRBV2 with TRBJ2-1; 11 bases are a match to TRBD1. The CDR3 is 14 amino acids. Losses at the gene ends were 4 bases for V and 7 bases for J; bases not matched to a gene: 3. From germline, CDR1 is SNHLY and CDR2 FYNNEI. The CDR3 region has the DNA TGTGCCAGCAGTGGGACAGGGGGCGGGAATGAGCAGTTCTTC. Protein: CASSGTGGGNEQFF.